A selection of T cell receptor beta chains follows, all from one sample in a study of CD8 T cells in Susac syndrome. TCRdb analysed the immunoSEQ multiplex PCR reads with MiXCR anew, one entry per CDR3 protein. The repertoire holds 150,000 to 200,000 distinct CDR3 sequences, with 93% as singletons. The sample was CD4+ T cells from PBMCs. These receptors were obtained from a human donor in good health. The conserved cysteine and the conserved F or W are not part of the CDR3 here. The order of the fields is V gene, CDR3 length, J gene, CDR3 protein.

V gene: TRBV7-3; CDR3 length: 11; J gene: TRBJ2-1; CDR3 protein: ASSPDNYNEQF
V gene: TRBV20-1; CDR3 length: 12; J gene: TRBJ2-3; CDR3 protein: SAPGQGGTDTQY
V gene: TRBV6-1; CDR3 length: 11; J gene: TRBJ2-5; CDR3 protein: ASSVGQTKTQY
V gene: TRBV29-1; CDR3 length: 14; J gene: TRBJ1-3; CDR3 protein: SVEDDRGIGGNTIY
V gene: TRBV12-3/TRBV12-4; CDR3 length: 13; J gene: TRBJ1-1; CDR3 protein: ASRRTGQVNTEAF
V gene: TRBV19; CDR3 length: 10; J gene: TRBJ1-2; CDR3 protein: ASSNQGGGYT
V gene: TRBV7-6; CDR3 length: 13; J gene: TRBJ1-6; CDR3 protein: ASSLEGDRNSPLH
V gene: TRBV4-1; CDR3 length: 14; J gene: TRBJ1-1; CDR3 protein: ASSQEIFSGRTEAF
V gene: TRBV6-5; CDR3 length: 12; J gene: TRBJ1-5; CDR3 protein: ASSYSGRSQPQH
V gene: TRBV19; CDR3 length: 10; J gene: TRBJ1-5; CDR3 protein: ASSDYNQPQH